The 29 T cell receptor beta chains presented below share a single source sample, sequenced in a study of shared clonotypes between healthy human individuals. This table comes from immunoSEQ multiplex PCR, and its TCRdb copy is limited to in-frame clones, with some not included. The table includes about 1.1 million clones, approximately 80% detected once. Input material: memory CD4+ T cells from PBMCs. Subset noted: CD45RA-negative fraction. The source of these receptors is a man aged 18 to 30 in good health. Some clones in this sample may be carry-over from other donors' samples.

A few counts support this clone. This chain connects TRBV18 to TRBJ1-2, with D perhaps TRBD1 (5 bases). This CDR3 comprises 15 residues. The germline V gene encodes CDR1 KGHSH and CDR2 LQKENI. V was trimmed by 3 bases and J by 4 bases, leaving 15 bases between them. The CDR3: CASSPPGRGFYGYTF. The CDR3 DNA follows: TGTGCCAGCTCACCCCCGGGACGGGGCTTCTATGGCTACACCTTC.

This chain connects TRBV4-2 to TRBJ2-5; tentatively, D is TRBD1 or TRBD2 (5 bases each). The assigned J gene may be wrong: the sequence end matches TRBJ2-7 better. The CDR3 contains 14 residues. Germline V gives CDR1 LGHNA, CDR2 YNFKEQ. In DNA form, the CDR3 reads TGTGCCACCGGTGCTCCCGGGGCTGCCTACGAGCAGTACTTC. Translated: CATGAPGAAYEQYF.

The rearrangement links TRBV7-8 to TRBJ2-7, with TRBD1 matching over 10 bases. The CDR3 sequence is 12 residues long. V lost 5 bases, J lost 9 bases, and 4 bases stayed unmatched. The germline CDR1 and CDR2 sequences are SGHVS and FQNEAQ. The CDR3 sequence is CASSLGDRGQYF. The DNA for the CDR3 is TGTGCCAGCAGCCTAGGGGACAGGGGGCAGTACTTC.

This chain uses TRBV28 with TRBJ2-7, with 9 nucleotides matching TRBD1. V lost 7 bases and J lost 5; bases outside the gene matches: 9. This CDR3 spans 14 amino acids. The germline CDR1 and CDR2 sequences are MDHEN and SYDVKM. The CDR3 DNA follows: TGTGCCAGCACTTCCGGGACAGGGATGCACGAGCAGTACTTC. Amino acid sequence: CASTSGTGMHEQYF. Combining the CDR3 with reference TRBV28 and TRBJ2-7 gives the whole variable domain DVKVTQSSRYLVKRTGEKVFLECVQDMDHENMFWYRQDPGLGLRLIYFSYDVKMKEKGDIPEGYSVSREKKERFSLILESASTNQTSMYLCASTSGTGMHEQYFGPGTRLTVT.

The J gene is TRBJ2-1, the V gene TRBV29-1; 11 nucleotides line up with TRBD2. The V gene's germline CDR1 is SQVTM and CDR2 ANQGSEA. This CDR3 region has 15 residues. Trimming at V came to 4 bases and at J to 6 bases, leaving 8 bases not matched to a gene. The CDR3 sequence: CSVVLAGGLSNEQFF. CDR3 DNA: TGCAGCGTTGTGTTAGCGGGAGGGTTATCCAATGAGCAGTTCTTC.

This rearrangement joins TRBV9 to TRBJ2-1, with D possibly TRBD2 on 6 matching bases. Looked up from germline, CDR1 is SGDLS and CDR2 is YYNGEE. The CDR3 totals 16 residues. Trimming took off 0 bases at V and 4 bases at J, with 14 bases between the two ends. The CDR3 DNA reads TGTGCCAGCAGCGTAGAGGCCCCCGGGGGATACAATGAGCAGTTCTTC. The encoded protein is CASSVEAPGGYNEQFF.

The J gene is TRBJ2-7, the V gene TRBV2, with a weak D call TRBD2 (5 bases). The CDR3 totals 13 residues. V lost 7 bases and J 5 bases, leaving 15 bases between the germline ends. Per germline, CDR1 SNHLY and CDR2 FYNNEI. The CDR3 protein is CASKRTEVHEQYF. The CDR3, as DNA: TGTGCCAGCAAAAGGACTGAGGTACACGAGCAGTACTTC.

This clone is a singleton in its sample. The chain uses TRBV30 and TRBJ1-3; D unresolved. The CDR3 is made up of 15 amino acids. V was pared by 2 bases and J by 4 bases, with 15 bases between. Per the germline V gene, CDR1 is GTSNPN and CDR2 is SVGIG (reference sequence). The CDR3 region has the DNA TGTGCCTGGAGTTTCCAAGCGTGGGGAGGAAACACCATATATTTT. Amino acid sequence: CAWSFQAWGGNTIYF.

This clone was seen only a few times. The V and J genes are TRBV5-1 and TRBJ2-7; 14 nucleotides align to TRBD2. Germline lookup yields CDR1 SGHRS and CDR2 YFSETQ. The V gene end was trimmed by 4 bases and the J gene end by 6 bases; junction bases not matched to a gene: 9. The CDR3 runs to 16 residues. The CDR3 protein is CASSKAPGLAGVEQYF. The CDR3 nucleotides are TGCGCCAGCAGCAAAGCGCCGGGACTAGCGGGAGTCGAGCAGTACTTC.

The rearrangement uses TRBV28 and TRBJ2-3, with 7 bases lining up with TRBD1. After removal of 10 bases from V and 2 bases from J, the junction contained 6 bases not matched to a gene. CDR3 length equals 13 residues. The V gene's germline CDR1 is MDHEN and CDR2 SYDVKM. The CDR3 is CATWGQSTDTQYF. DNA of the CDR3: TGTGCCACCTGGGGACAGTCCACAGATACGCAGTATTTT.

This clone was counted a few times. V and J are TRBV10-3 and TRBJ1-1; perhaps TRBD1 as D (5 bases). V lost 2 bases and J 7 bases, leaving 5 bases between the germline ends. The germline V gene encodes CDR1 ENHRY and CDR2 SYGVKD. There are 11 residues in the CDR3. The CDR3 reads CAISEQGEAFF. CDR3 nucleotide sequence: TGTGCCATCAGTGAGCAGGGTGAAGCTTTCTTT.

CDR3 sequence reads: CSAGSPQPQHF. Written as DNA, the CDR3 is TGCAGTGCTGGATCTCCCCAGCCCCAGCATTTT. The chain combines TRBV20-1 with TRBJ1-5; D uncertain. This CDR3 has 11 residues. Trimming shortened V by 5 bases and J by 7 bases, and 9 bases separated the two germline ends. Per germline, CDR1 DFQATT and CDR2 SNEGSKA (reference sequence).

The chain combines TRBV10-2 with TRBJ1-1; 7 nucleotides match TRBD1. CDR1 WSHSY and CDR2 SAAADI come from the germline V gene. The trim removed 7 bases at V and 3 bases at J, leaving 8 bases unmatched. CDR3 length equals 14 residues. This chain's CDR3 is CASNPDRSYTEAFF. CDR3 nucleotide sequence: TGCGCCAGCAACCCGGACAGGTCATACACTGAAGCTTTCTTT.

The chain couples TRBV25-1 to TRBJ1-3; D unresolved. CDR3 length equals 15 residues. The V end was cut by 3 bases, the J end by 0 bases, with 9 bases between. The germline V gene has CDR1 MGHDK and CDR2 SYGVNS. This chain's CDR3 is CASSDAASSGNTIYF. CDR3 DNA: TGTGCCAGCAGTGATGCCGCGAGCTCTGGAAACACCATATATTTT.

The gene calls are TRBV7-9 and TRBJ2-3; D could derive from TRBD1 or TRBD2 (6 bases each). Germline lookup yields CDR1 SEHNR and CDR2 FQNEAQ (reference sequence). The V end was cut by 5 bases, the J end by 3 bases, with 15 bases between. The CDR3 spans 15 residues. The CDR3 region has the DNA TGTGCCAGCAGCCCCCGGAGGGACATGACAGATACGCAGTATTTT. Protein sequence: CASSPRRDMTDTQYF. Looking up the rest from reference TRBV7-9 and TRBJ2-3 gives the full variable domain: DTGVSQNPRHKITKRGQNVTFRCDPISEHNRLYWYRQTLGQGPEFLTYFQNEAQLEKSRLLSDRFSAERPKGSFSTLEIQRTEQGDSAMYLCASSPRRDMTDTQYFGPGTRLTVL.

The rearrangement joins TRBV15 to TRBJ1-5; 10 bases line up with TRBD1. CDR1 LNHNV and CDR2 YYDKDF come from the germline V gene (reference sequence). The CDR3 has 15 amino acids. With 4 bases clipped from V and 4 bases from J, the junction kept 4 bases outside the gene matches. CDR3 nucleotides: TGTGCCACCAGCACACGGACAGGGGGGAATCAGCCCCAGCATTTT. Translated, it gives CATSTRTGGNQPQHF.

The V call is TRBV5-6, the J call TRBJ2-7; TRBD2 matches 8 bases. Germline assignment: CDR1 SGHDT and CDR2 YYEEEE. The CDR3 has 13 residues. The V segment lost 5 bases and the J segment 0 bases; nucleotides outside the gene matches: 1. The CDR3 coding sequence is TGTGCCAGCAGACTAGCGGACTCCTACGAGCAGTACTTC. This translates into CASRLADSYEQYF.

The chain couples TRBV7-3 to TRBJ2-1; no definite D call. The ends were cut back, 2 bases at V and 5 bases at J, with 7 bases in the middle. Germline-derived CDR1 and CDR2 are SGHTA and FQGTGA. The length of the CDR3 is 13 residues. The CDR3 loop is CASSLARNNEQFF. Written as DNA, the CDR3 is TGTGCCAGCAGCTTAGCCAGGAACAATGAGCAGTTCTTC.

The CDR3 reads CASSFLGGLSYNEQFF. Written as DNA, the CDR3 is TGTGCCAGCAGCTTTTTGGGGGGACTCTCCTACAATGAGCAGTTCTTC. The rearrangement joins TRBV7-3 to TRBJ2-1, with D tentatively TRBD2 (6 bases). Germline V gene sequence: CDR1 SGHTA, CDR2 FQGTGA. Trimming removed 3 bases at V and 0 bases at J, with 12 bases between. The CDR3 runs 16 residues.

The chain carries TRBV10-3 and TRBJ2-4; D might be TRBD1 (6 bases). The CDR3 consists of 14 residues. Per the germline V gene, CDR1 is ENHRY and CDR2 is SYGVKD. V lost 0 bases, J lost 12 bases, and 15 bases lay in between. The CDR3 DNA reads as TGTGCCATCAGTGAGTCGCGCCAGGGGCCAGCTCAGTACTTC. Its translation is CAISESRQGPAQYF.

The gene calls are TRBV6-6 and TRBJ2-2; D ambiguous. Trimming took off 2 bases at V and 5 bases at J, with 6 bases between the two ends. Germline V gene data show CDR1 as MNHNY and CDR2 as SVGAGI (reference sequence). The CDR3 covers 13 residues. The CDR3, as DNA: TGTGCCAGCAGTTACGAATGGACCGGGGAGCTGTTTTTT. This codes for CASSYEWTGELFF.

As for this clone: A far larger clone is just one base off, so this is likely a read error. The genes are TRBV4-1 and TRBJ2-7, with 7 positions matching TRBD1. Germline lookup yields CDR1 MGHRA and CDR2 YSYEKL. The CDR3 totals 14 residues. This CDR3 is CASSQGTGPYERYF. Here the CDR3 DNA reads TGCGCCAGCAGCCAAGGGACAGGTCCCTACGAGCGGTACTTC.

There are many counts of this clone. This chain connects TRBV10-3 to TRBJ1-1; D possibly corresponds to TRBD1 (6 bases). The CDR3 consists of 15 residues. Trimming took 3 bases from V and 6 from J, leaving 17 bases between them. Germline V lookup: CDR1 ENHRY, CDR2 SYGVKD. CDR3 nucleotide sequence: TGTGCCATCAGTGACGCGGCAGGGAGGACAGCTGAAGCTTTCTTT. Translated: CAISDAAGRTAEAFF.

This clone was seen just once. The gene calls are TRBV28 and TRBJ2-7; D uncertain. V dropped 6 bases and J dropped 6 bases, with 27 bases sitting between them. Germline V lookup: CDR1 MDHEN, CDR2 SYDVKM. The CDR3 extends over 17 amino acids. In nucleotides, the CDR3 is TGTGCCAGCAGCATTAGGGTGATGGCAGGTGGGTCCCGCGAGCAGTACTTC. Its translation is CASSIRVMAGGSREQYF.

The gene calls are TRBV5-4 and TRBJ2-7, with TRBD2 as a possible D gene (5 bases). Germline-derived CDR1 and CDR2 are SGHNT and YYREEE (reference sequence). Trimming took 0 bases from V and 0 from J, leaving 10 bases between them. The length of the CDR3 is 15 residues. The CDR3 sequence: CASSLAGVISYEQYF. The CDR3 DNA sequence: TGTGCCAGCAGCTTGGCCGGGGTTATCTCCTACGAGCAGTACTTC.

This clone was recorded a few times. This chain uses TRBV9 with TRBJ1-1; maybe TRBD1 (6 bases). The ends were cut back, 4 bases at V and 8 bases at J, with 21 bases in the middle. CDR3 size: 15 residues. Germline loops: CDR1 SGDLS, CDR2 YYNGEE. The DNA of the CDR3 is TGTGCCAGCAGCCCCTTAGGCGGGGGCGCTTCGGAAGCTTTCTTT. This translates into CASSPLGGGASEAFF.

The rearrangement links TRBV27 to TRBJ1-5, with TRBD1 as a possible D gene (5 bases). The CDR3 sequence is 15 residues long. V was shortened by 2 bases and J by 3 bases, with 11 bases between the two germline ends. Germline V gene sequence: CDR1 MNHEY, CDR2 SMNVEV (reference sequence). This CDR3 reads CASSLNAGSNQPQHF. In nucleotides, the CDR3 is TGTGCCAGCAGTTTAAATGCAGGGTCCAATCAGCCCCAGCATTTT.

The gene calls are TRBV30 and TRBJ2-5, with 7 bases lining up with TRBD1. Looked up from germline, CDR1 is GTSNPN and CDR2 is SVGIG (reference sequence). The CDR3 sequence is 16 residues long. J gave up 1 base and V 7 bases, and 15 bases lay outside the gene matches. The CDR3 protein is CALGSVPTGVQETQYF. The DNA of the CDR3 is TGTGCCTTGGGGTCCGTGCCAACAGGGGTCCAAGAGACCCAGTACTTC. Combining the CDR3 with reference TRBV30 and TRBJ2-5 gives the whole variable domain SQTIHQWPATLVQPVGSPLSLECTVEGTSNPNLYWYRQAAGRGLQLLFYSVGIGQISSEVPQNLSASRPQDRQFILSSKKLLLSDSGFYLCALGSVPTGVQETQYFGPGTRLLVL.

The rearrangement links TRBV5-4 to TRBJ2-5; no definite D call. The CDR3 runs 15 residues. Germline V CDR1 and CDR2: SGHNT, YYREEE (reference sequence). V lost 5 bases to trimming and J lost 0 bases, with 14 bases between them. As DNA, the CDR3 is TGTGCCAGCAGGTACGGGTCCGATAACCAAGAGACCCAGTACTTC. It codes for CASRYGSDNQETQYF.